This TCR beta chain was observed in a study of OX40 agonist ivuxolimab in advanced cancers. Study overall: Each dose-escalation patient presented with hepatocellular carcinoma, melanoma, renal cell or head and neck cancer. Study-wide findings and caveats: Among T cells, CD8+ cells averaged more expanded clones than CD4+ cells.

Germline V gives CDR1 SGHNT, CDR2 YYREEE (reference sequence). This CDR3 comprises 14 residues. V was trimmed by 4 bases and J by 2 bases, leaving 11 bases between them. Sequenced by immunoSEQ multiplex PCR; TCRdb stores in-frame clones only, minus some. The sample has around 100,000 clones, around 90% seen once. Regarding this clone: The antigen is unknown.

The sample consisted of CD4+ or CD8+ T cells sorted from blood, taken in a trial of the OX40 agonist ivuxolimab. The chain joins TRBV5-4 to TRBJ2-3, with D perhaps being TRBD1 or TRBD2 (5 bases each). The clonotype comes from an adult with an advanced solid tumor such as melanoma, head and neck, liver or kidney cancer. CDR3 residues: CASSRDAITDTQYF. The CDR3 DNA sequence: TGTGCCAGCAGCCGGGACGCAATCACAGATACGCAGTATTTT.